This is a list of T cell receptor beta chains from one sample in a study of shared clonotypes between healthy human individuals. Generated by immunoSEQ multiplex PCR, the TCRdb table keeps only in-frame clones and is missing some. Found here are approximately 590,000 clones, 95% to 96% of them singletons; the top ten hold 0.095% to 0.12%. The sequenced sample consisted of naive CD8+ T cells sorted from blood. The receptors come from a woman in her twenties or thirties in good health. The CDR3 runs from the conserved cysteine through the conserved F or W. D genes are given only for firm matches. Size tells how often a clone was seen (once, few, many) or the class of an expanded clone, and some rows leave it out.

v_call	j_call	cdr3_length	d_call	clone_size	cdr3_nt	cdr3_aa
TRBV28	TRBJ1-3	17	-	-	TGTGCCAGCAGTTTTGTTCAAAGGGGACGCTCTGGAAACACCATATATTTT	CASSFVQRGRSGNTIYF
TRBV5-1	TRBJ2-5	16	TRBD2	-	TGCGCCAGCAGCCCGGATGAGGGACTAGTCGAAGGGACCCAGTACTTC	CASSPDEGLVEGTQYF
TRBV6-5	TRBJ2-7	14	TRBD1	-	TGTGCCAGCAGTTACTCAGACAGGGGTTACGAGCAGTACTTC	CASSYSDRGYEQYF
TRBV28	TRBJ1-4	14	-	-	TGTGCCAGCAGCAGTTTTCCAGGGAGAGAAAAACTGTTTTTT	CASSSFPGREKLFF
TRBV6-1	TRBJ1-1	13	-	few	TGTGCCAGCAGTGACGGGGGCATCACTGAAGCTTTCTTT	CASSDGGITEAFF
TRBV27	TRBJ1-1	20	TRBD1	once	TGTGCCAGCAGTTTATATTTTTCTCCAGCAGGACAGGGGCCTCCAACCGAAGCTTTCTTT	CASSLYFSPAGQGPPTEAFF
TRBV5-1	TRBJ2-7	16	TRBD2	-	TGCGCCAGCAAACTAGCGGGAGTTACCTCCCCCCACGAGCAGTACTTC	CASKLAGVTSPHEQYF
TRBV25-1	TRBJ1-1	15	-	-	TGTGCCAGCAGTGATCGTGCGGGGGCGACGGGTGAAGCTTTCTTT	CASSDRAGATGEAFF
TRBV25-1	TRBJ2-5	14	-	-	TGTGCCAGCAGTGACGGGGGAAACCGGGAGACCCAGTACTTC	CASSDGGNRETQYF
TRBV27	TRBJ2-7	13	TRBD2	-	TGTGCCAGCAGTTCCGGGAGGAACTACGAGCAGTACTTC	CASSSGRNYEQYF
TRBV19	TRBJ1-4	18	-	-	TGTGCCAGTAGTATAGGTCGCCCCGATGGGGGGCTAAATGAAAAACTGTTTTTT	CASSIGRPDGGLNEKLFF
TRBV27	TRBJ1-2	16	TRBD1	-	TGTGCCAGCAGTTTCGTCACCCGGACAGGCGGGATCGGCTACACCTTC	CASSFVTRTGGIGYTF
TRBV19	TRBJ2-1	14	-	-	TGTGCCAGTAGTATTAGGTTGCCGAGGAATGAGCAGTTCTTC	CASSIRLPRNEQFF
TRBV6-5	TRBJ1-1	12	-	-	TGTGCCAGCCGGGGGGTTACCACTGAAGCTTTCTTT	CASRGVTTEAFF
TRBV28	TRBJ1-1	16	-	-	TGTGCCAGCAGTTTATGGGGTGACAGCTTGAACACTGAAGCTTTCTTT	CASSLWGDSLNTEAFF
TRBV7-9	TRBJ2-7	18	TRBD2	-	TGTGCCAGCAGTCGGCCGGGACTAGCGGGAGGGCCTTCCTACGAGCAGTACTTC	CASSRPGLAGGPSYEQYF
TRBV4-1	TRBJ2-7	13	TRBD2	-	TGCGCCAGCAGCCAAATCGGACTAGGCGAGCAGTACTTC	CASSQIGLGEQYF
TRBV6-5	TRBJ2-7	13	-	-	TGTGCCAGCAGTCTCACACCTTCCTACGAGCAGTACTTC	CASSLTPSYEQYF
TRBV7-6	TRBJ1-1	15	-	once	TGTGCCAGCAGCTTAGTAGGGGACTCAAACACTGAAGCTTTCTTT	CASSLVGDSNTEAFF
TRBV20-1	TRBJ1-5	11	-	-	TGCAGTGCTAGAGATGGTCAGCCCCAGCATTTT	CSARDGQPQHF
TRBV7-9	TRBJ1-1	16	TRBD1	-	TGTGCCAGCACCCTCGGGATGGGGGACAGGGCCAATGAAGCTTTCTTT	CASTLGMGDRANEAFF
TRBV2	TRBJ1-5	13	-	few	TGTGCCAGCAGTGACATGATAAGTCAGCCCCAGCATTTT	CASSDMISQPQHF
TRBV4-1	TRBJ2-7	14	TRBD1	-	TGCGCCAGCAGCCCCGGGGACAGCTCCTACGAGCAGTACTTC	CASSPGDSSYEQYF
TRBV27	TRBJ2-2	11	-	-	TGTGCCAGCACGGGGACCGGGGAGCTGTTTTTT	CASTGTGELFF
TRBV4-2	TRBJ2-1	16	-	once	TGTGCCAGCAGCCAAGATTACGGGAGTACCTACAATGAGCAGTTCTTC	CASSQDYGSTYNEQFF
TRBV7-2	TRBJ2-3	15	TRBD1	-	TGTGCCAGCAGCTTGTCGACAGGGAGCACAGATACGCAGTATTTT	CASSLSTGSTDTQYF
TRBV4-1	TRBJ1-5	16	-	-	TGCGCCAGCAGCCAATTCCCGACGGTGAAAAATCAGCCCCAGCATTTT	CASSQFPTVKNQPQHF
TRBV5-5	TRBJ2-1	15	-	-	TGTGCCAGCAGCCCTCTCTGGAGCTCCTACAATGAGCAGTTCTTC	CASSPLWSSYNEQFF
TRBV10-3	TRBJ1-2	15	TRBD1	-	TGTGCCTCCGGGGGACAGGGGGATATAAACTATGGCTACACCTTC	CASGGQGDINYGYTF
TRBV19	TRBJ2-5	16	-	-	TGTGCCAGTAGCACCCTCGTCTCTAGCCCTGTGGAGACCCAGTACTTC	CASSTLVSSPVETQYF
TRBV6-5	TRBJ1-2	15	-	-	TGTGCCAGCAGTCATCCATGGGGGGGCGCTTATGGCTACACCTTC	CASSHPWGGAYGYTF
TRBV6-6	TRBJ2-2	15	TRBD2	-	TGTGCCAGCAGTTACGGGACTATCTACACCGGGGAGCTGTTTTTT	CASSYGTIYTGELFF
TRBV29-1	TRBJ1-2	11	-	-	TGCACCGTGCATCTAGACTATGGCTACACCTTC	CTVHLDYGYTF
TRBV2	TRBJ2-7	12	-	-	TGTGCCAGCAGTGAAGCTAACTACGAGCAGTACTTC	CASSEANYEQYF
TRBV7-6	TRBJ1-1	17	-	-	TGTGCCAGCAGCTTAGCCTTCTCGTGGGGGCGGAACACTGAAGCTTTCTTT	CASSLAFSWGRNTEAFF
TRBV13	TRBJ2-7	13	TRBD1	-	TGTGCCAGCAGCCAGGGGGCAGGGCGAGAGCAGTACTTC	CASSQGAGREQYF
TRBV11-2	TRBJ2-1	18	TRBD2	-	TGTGCCAGCAGCCCGTCCCCGGGACTAGCGAAATCCTACAATGAGCAGTTCTTC	CASSPSPGLAKSYNEQFF
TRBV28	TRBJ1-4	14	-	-	TGTGCCAGCAGTTTCAGGGGCGGGGGTGAAAAACTGTTTTTT	CASSFRGGGEKLFF
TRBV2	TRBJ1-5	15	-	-	TGTGCCAGCAGTGATGGGAGTTATAGCAATCAGCCCCAGCATTTT	CASSDGSYSNQPQHF
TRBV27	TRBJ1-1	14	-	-	TGTGCCAGCAGTTATAGACAGGTGAACACTGAAGCTTTCTTT	CASSYRQVNTEAFF
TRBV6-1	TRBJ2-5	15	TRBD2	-	TGTGCCACCTCTGGACTAGCGGGAGAAGACGAGACCCAGTACTTC	CATSGLAGEDETQYF
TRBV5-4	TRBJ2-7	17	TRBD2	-	TGTGCCAGCAGCTTGGAGGGACTAGCGGGGAACTTTTACGAGCAGTACTTC	CASSLEGLAGNFYEQYF
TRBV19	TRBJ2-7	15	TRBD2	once	TGTGCCAGTAGTATCGGGACTAGCGGGCACTACGAGCAGTACTTC	CASSIGTSGHYEQYF
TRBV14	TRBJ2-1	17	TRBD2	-	TGTGCCAGCAGCCAAGCTCGGGGGCTAGCGGGTTACAATGAGCAGTTCTTC	CASSQARGLAGYNEQFF
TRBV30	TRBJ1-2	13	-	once	TGTGCCTGGAGTAGCCACGGGCCAGGGGGCTACACCTTC	CAWSSHGPGGYTF
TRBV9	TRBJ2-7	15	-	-	TGTGCCAGCAGCGACTCGGAAGGAGGAGTCTACGAGCAGTACTTC	CASSDSEGGVYEQYF
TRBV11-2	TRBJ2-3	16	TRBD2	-	TGTGCCAGCAGCTCCGGACTAGCGGGAGTTCTAGATACGCAGTATTTT	CASSSGLAGVLDTQYF
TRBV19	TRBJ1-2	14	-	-	TGTGCCAGTAGTATTTCGCCAACCAACTATGGCTACACCTTC	CASSISPTNYGYTF
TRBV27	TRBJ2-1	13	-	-	TGTGCCAGCAGGGCCGCCACCGGCGATGAGCAGTTCTTC	CASRAATGDEQFF
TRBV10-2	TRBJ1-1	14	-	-	TGCGCCAGCAGTGAGGGAGGGCGCGGGACTGAAGCTTTCTTT	CASSEGGRGTEAFF
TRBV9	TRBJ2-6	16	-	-	TGTGCCAGCAGCACACCCCGGGGCTCTGGGGCCAACGTCCTGACTTTC	CASSTPRGSGANVLTF
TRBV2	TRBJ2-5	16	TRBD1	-	TGTGCCAGCAGTGAAGCCGACAGGGGATGGCGAGAGACCCAGTACTTC	CASSEADRGWRETQYF
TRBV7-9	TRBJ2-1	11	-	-	TGTGCCAGCAGGTTAGCGGCTGAGCAGTTCTTC	CASRLAAEQFF
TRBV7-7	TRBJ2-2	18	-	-	TGTGCCAGCAGCTTAGACCTTTCCGGGACCCCATTAACCGGGGAGCTGTTTTTT	CASSLDLSGTPLTGELFF
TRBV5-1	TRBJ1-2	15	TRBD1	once	TGCGCCAGCAGCTTTGGTCAGGGGGCCGGCTATGGCTACACCTTC	CASSFGQGAGYGYTF
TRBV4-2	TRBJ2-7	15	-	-	TGTGCCAGCAGCCAAGATGAAGGTCTAGGTTACGAGCAGTACTTC	CASSQDEGLGYEQYF
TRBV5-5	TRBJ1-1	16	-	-	TGTGCCAGCAGCTTGCATCGGGTGGGGTCGAACACTGAAGCTTTCTTT	CASSLHRVGSNTEAFF